These 10 T cell receptor beta chains originate from one sample sequenced in a study of cytomegalovirus exposure and HLA in healthy donors. Vbeta (60) and Jbeta (13) primers were used in the PCR. Sequencing was performed with immunoSEQ multiplex PCR; in TCRdb, only in-frame clones are kept and a portion is missing. Here the sample spans fewer than 110,000 clones, roughly 80% being singletons. Sequenced: PBMCs. Receptor source: a man aged 25 to 40 in good health and CMV-seronegative.

This clone was recorded only once. The chain recombines TRBV6-5 with TRBJ2-7, with TRBD1 identical over 9 bases. J was trimmed by 6 bases and V by 2 bases; bases with no gene match: 5. The CDR3 sequence is 14 residues long. Germline assignment: CDR1 MNHEY and CDR2 SVGAGI. CDR3 coding DNA: TGTGCCAGCAGTTACCACGGACAGGGGATCGAGCAGTACTTC. This gives the protein CASSYHGQGIEQYF.

J is TRBJ2-1 and V is TRBV5-1; 8 nucleotides line up with TRBD2. V lost 0 bases and J lost 4; bases outside the gene matches: 3. CDR1 SGHRS and CDR2 YFSETQ come from the germline V gene. The CDR3 covers 15 residues. The CDR3 DNA reads as TGCGCCAGCAGCTTGGCGGGACTAGTGTACAATGAGCAGTTCTTC. Protein sequence: CASSLAGLVYNEQFF.

The gene calls are TRBV4-1 and TRBJ2-7; 7 bases align to TRBD2. Germline trimming cut 0 bases from V and 0 bases from J; bases unmatched to any gene: 5. The CDR3 contains 16 residues. From germline, CDR1 is MGHRA and CDR2 YSYEKL. CDR3 region: CASSQDAGGTSYEQYF. DNA for the CDR3: TGCGCCAGCAGCCAAGATGCCGGGGGGACCTCCTACGAGCAGTACTTC.

The chain joins TRBV4-1 to TRBJ2-5; 8 bases map to TRBD1. The CDR3 runs 15 residues. V lost 4 bases and J lost 3; bases outside the gene matches: 7. Germline V gene lookup returns CDR1 MGHRA and CDR2 YSYEKL. In nucleotides, the CDR3 is TGCGCCAGCAGCCGAGGGACAGGTCGAGAAGAGACCCAGTACTTC. Translated, it gives CASSRGTGREETQYF.

V usage is TRBV18 and J usage is TRBJ2-5; possibly TRBD1 for D (6 bases). In germline, CDR1 is KGHSH, CDR2 LQKENI. The CDR3 sequence is 14 residues long. V shed 0 bases and J shed 5 bases, with 10 bases lying between them. Here the CDR3 DNA reads TGTGCCAGCTCACCACCGAACAGGGATGAGACCCAGTACTTC. Its protein product is CASSPPNRDETQYF.

This clone was observed a few times. The chain employs TRBV30 and TRBJ2-4; 13 bases map to TRBD2. Unmatched junction bases numbered 12, after V lost 3 bases and J lost 7 bases. Germline V gene data show CDR1 as GTSNPN and CDR2 as SVGIG (reference sequence). This CDR3 has 17 amino acids. The DNA of the CDR3 is TGTGCCTGGAGCACAGGACTAGCGGGAGATGGGGGGAACATTCAGTACTTC. It translates to CAWSTGLAGDGGNIQYF. The full variable domain, completed using reference TRBV30 and TRBJ2-4, is SQTIHQWPATLVQPVGSPLSLECTVEGTSNPNLYWYRQAAGRGLQLLFYSVGIGQISSEVPQNLSASRPQDRQFILSSKKLLLSDSGFYLCAWSTGLAGDGGNIQYFGAGTRLSVL.

The genes are TRBV6-1 and TRBJ1-5; D not resolved. Germline CDR1 MNHNS, CDR2 SASEGT. The CDR3 extends over 12 amino acids. Trimming removed 6 bases at V and 7 bases at J, with 10 bases between. CDR3 nucleotides: TGTGCCAGCAGGAGGGTGGACCAGCCCCAGCATTTT. Protein: CASRRVDQPQHF.

The rearrangement joins TRBV2 to TRBJ1-1; TRBD1 matches at 7 bases. The V and J ends lost 4 bases and 4 bases, in that order; junction bases with no gene match: 6. The CDR3 consists of 14 residues. Germline CDR1 SNHLY, CDR2 FYNNEI. This CDR3 is CASSVTDRVTEAFF. CDR3 coding DNA: TGTGCCAGCAGTGTGACCGACAGGGTCACTGAAGCTTTCTTT.

This clone was detected only once. CDR3 residues: CASSSGQGSSYEQYF. CDR3 nucleotide sequence: TGTGCCAGCAGTTCTGGACAGGGTTCATCCTACGAGCAGTACTTC. The chain couples TRBV28 to TRBJ2-7, with 8 positions matching TRBD1. This CDR3 region has 15 residues. The germline gives CDR1 MDHEN, CDR2 SYDVKM. Losses at the gene ends were 4 bases for V and 1 base for J; bases not matched to a gene: 6.

J is TRBJ2-3 and V is TRBV29-1, with D perhaps TRBD2 (6 bases). This CDR3 is built from 13 residues. The V gene's germline CDR1 is SQVTM and CDR2 ANQGSEA. The V end was cut by 7 bases, the J end by 7 bases, with 18 bases between. The CDR3 region is CSAPGVGSNTQYF. In DNA form, the CDR3 reads TGCAGCGCCCCGGGGGTAGGTTCAAATACGCAGTATTTT.